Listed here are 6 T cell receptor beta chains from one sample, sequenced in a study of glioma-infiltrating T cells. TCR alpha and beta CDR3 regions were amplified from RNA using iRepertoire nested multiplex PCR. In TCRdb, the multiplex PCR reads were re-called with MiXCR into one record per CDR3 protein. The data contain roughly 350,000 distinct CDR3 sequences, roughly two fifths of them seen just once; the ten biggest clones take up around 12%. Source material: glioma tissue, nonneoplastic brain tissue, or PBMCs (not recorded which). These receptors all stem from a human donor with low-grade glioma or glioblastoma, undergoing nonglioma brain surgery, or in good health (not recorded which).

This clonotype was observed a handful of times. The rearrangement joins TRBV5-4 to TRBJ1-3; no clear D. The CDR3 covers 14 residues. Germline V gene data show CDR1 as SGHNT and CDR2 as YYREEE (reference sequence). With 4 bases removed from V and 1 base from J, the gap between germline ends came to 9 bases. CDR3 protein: CASSIPDSGNTIYF. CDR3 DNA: TGTGCCAGCAGCATCCCGGATTCTGGAAACACCATATATTTT.

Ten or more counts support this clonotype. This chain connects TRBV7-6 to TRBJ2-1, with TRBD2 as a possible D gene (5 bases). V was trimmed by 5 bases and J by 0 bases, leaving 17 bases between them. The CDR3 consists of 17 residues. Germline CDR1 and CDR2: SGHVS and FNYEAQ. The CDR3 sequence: CASSPRTPSSSYNEQFF. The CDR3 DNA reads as TGTGCCAGCAGCCCAAGGACTCCCTCGAGCTCCTACAATGAGCAGTTCTTC. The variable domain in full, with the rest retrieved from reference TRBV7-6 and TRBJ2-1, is GAGVSQSPRYKVTKRGQDVALRCDPISGHVSLYWYRQALGQGPEFLTYFNYEAQQDKSGLPNDRFSAERPEGSISTLTIQRTEQRDSAMYRCASSPRTPSSSYNEQFFGPGTRLTVL.

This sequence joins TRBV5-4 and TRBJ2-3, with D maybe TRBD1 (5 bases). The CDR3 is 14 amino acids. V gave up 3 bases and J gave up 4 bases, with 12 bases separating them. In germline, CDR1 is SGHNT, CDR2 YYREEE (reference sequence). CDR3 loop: CASSWGGAADTQYF. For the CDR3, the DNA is TGTGCCAGCAGCTGGGGCGGCGCAGCAGATACGCAGTATTTT.

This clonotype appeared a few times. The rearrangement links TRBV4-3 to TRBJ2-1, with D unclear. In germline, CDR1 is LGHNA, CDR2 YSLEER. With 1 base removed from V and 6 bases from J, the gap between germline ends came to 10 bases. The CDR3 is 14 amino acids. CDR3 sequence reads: CASSQGGLSNEQFF. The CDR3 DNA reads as TGCGCCAGCAGCCAAGGTGGTCTGTCCAATGAGCAGTTCTTC.

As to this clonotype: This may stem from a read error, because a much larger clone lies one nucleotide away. CDR3 nucleotide sequence: TGTGCCAGCGGCTTAGCGGGGACTAACACAGATACGCAGTATTTT. Translating it yields CASGLAGTNTDTQYF. The gene calls are TRBV7-2 and TRBJ2-3, with 8 bases matching TRBD2. The CDR3 sequence is 15 residues long. Germline values: CDR1 SGHTA, CDR2 FQGNSA.

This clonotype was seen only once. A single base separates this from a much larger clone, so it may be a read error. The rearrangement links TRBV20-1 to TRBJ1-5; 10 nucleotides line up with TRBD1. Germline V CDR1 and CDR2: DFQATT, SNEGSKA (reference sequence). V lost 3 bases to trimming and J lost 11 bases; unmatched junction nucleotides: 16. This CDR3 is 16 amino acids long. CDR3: CSARVLTGGELLTQHF. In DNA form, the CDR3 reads TGCAGTGCTAGGGTATTGACAGGGGGCGAATTGTTGACCCAGCATTTT.